Listed here is a single T cell receptor beta chain. The data are from a study of beta chain features in type 1 diabetes. The entirety of the isolated RNA underwent reverse transcription, so expressed TCRB transcripts were sequenced. Sequenced by immunoSEQ multiplex PCR; TCRdb stores in-frame clones only, minus some. The profile shows fewer than 550,000 clones, roughly an eighth of them singletons. The germline gives CDR1 SQVTM, CDR2 ANQGSEA. The V gene lost 8 bases and the J gene lost 0 bases, with 16 bases spanning the gap. The CDR3 runs to 14 residues. The genes are TRBV29-1 and TRBJ1-2; maybe TRBD1 (6 bases). The TCR sequence derives from a woman aged 18-30 years in good health. Sequenced sample: naive CD4+ T cells from blood. This CDR3 reads CSCDGQPTNYGYTF. CDR3 in DNA: TGCAGCTGTGACGGACAGCCAACTAACTATGGCTACACCTTC.